These 28 T cell receptor beta chains share one sample of origin, sequenced in a study of T cell responses to AZD1222 COVID-19 vaccine. Data came from immunoSEQ multiplex PCR; TCRdb stores just in-frame clones and leaves some out. The sample has 250,000 to 300,000 clones; approximately 94% are singletons. The input for sequencing was peripheral blood, taken 28 days after the second AZD1222 dose. The receptors originated from an adult who received the AZD1222 COVID-19 vaccine.

This CDR3 reads CASSLGSGGEAFF. The CDR3 region has the DNA TGTGCCAGCAGCTTGGGGTCAGGGGGTGAAGCTTTCTTT. The chain joins TRBV5-6 to TRBJ1-1; 7 bases fit TRBD1. The V and J ends lost 0 bases and 7 bases, in that order; junction bases with no gene match: 3. The CDR3 totals 13 residues. Germline V lookup: CDR1 SGHDT, CDR2 YYEEEE.

This clone was detected only once. The chain has TRBV19 and TRBJ1-1; D gene ambiguous. Trimming shortened V by 4 bases and J by 2 bases, and 17 bases separated the two germline ends. Germline V gives CDR1 LNHDA, CDR2 SQIVND (reference sequence). The CDR3 is made up of 16 amino acids. The CDR3 sequence is CASSTLLRGENTEAFF. The DNA of the CDR3 is TGTGCCAGTAGTACCCTCCTCCGTGGGGAAAACACTGAAGCTTTCTTT.

The V gene is TRBV3-1 (or the pseudogene TRBV3-2), the J gene TRBJ2-1, with TRBD2 matching 10 bases. V shed 3 bases and J 2 bases; nucleotides not matched to a gene: 7. CDR1 LGHDT and CDR2 YNNKEL come from the germline V gene (reference sequence). CDR3 size: 17 residues. CDR3 loop: CASSQTLSGRAYNEQFF. The DNA of the CDR3 is TGTGCCAGCAGCCAGACCCTCAGCGGGAGGGCCTACAATGAGCAGTTCTTC.

The chain carries TRBV12-3 or TRBV12-4 and TRBJ2-7; D is ambiguous. This CDR3 has 11 residues. The V gene lost 5 bases and the J gene lost 2 bases, with 4 bases spanning the gap. For the CDR3, the DNA is TGTGCCAGCAGTGAAGCCTACGAGCAGTACTTC. Translating it yields CASSEAYEQYF.

The CDR3 nucleotides read TGTGCCAGCAGCTTTCGGGACAGGACCCGAAGCTACACCTTC. Translated, it gives CASSFRDRTRSYTF. The genes are TRBV5-8 and TRBJ1-2; TRBD1 aligns across 8 bases. CDR3 length equals 14 residues. From germline, CDR1 is SGHTS and CDR2 YDEGEE. Losses at the gene ends were 2 bases for V and 9 bases for J; bases not matched to a gene: 9.

V usage is TRBV7-9 and J usage is TRBJ1-2; 9 bases match TRBD1. The germline V gene encodes CDR1 SEHNR and CDR2 FQNEAQ (reference sequence). CDR3 length: 15 amino acids. J lost 10 bases, V lost 5 bases, and 14 bases had no gene match. For the CDR3, the DNA is TGTGCCAGCAGCGCTACATGGGACAGGGCTAATGTCTACACCTTC. Translated: CASSATWDRANVYTF.

This clone was counted once. The V and J genes are TRBV27 and TRBJ1-2, with D uncertain. Trimming pared 6 bases from V and 8 bases from J, leaving 16 bases between. CDR3 size: 13 residues. Per the germline V gene, CDR1 is MNHEY and CDR2 is SMNVEV (reference sequence). The chain's CDR3 is CASSLIEGSGYTF. The CDR3 DNA is TGTGCCAGCAGCCTCATAGAAGGGAGCGGCTACACCTTC.

This clone was counted once. The chain uses TRBV9 and TRBJ2-5, with D unclear. Germline lookup yields CDR1 SGDLS and CDR2 YYNGEE. The CDR3 contains 15 residues. The germline V and J ends were trimmed by 0 bases and 2 bases, with 11 bases remaining between them. CDR3 residues: CASSVGVIDQETQYF. CDR3 in DNA: TGTGCCAGCAGCGTAGGTGTAATTGATCAAGAGACCCAGTACTTC.

The chain carries TRBV11-3 and TRBJ2-2; no reliable D call. Trimming cost V 1 base and J 6 bases, with 0 bases left between them. The CDR3 length is 11 residues. In germline, CDR1 is SGHNT, CDR2 YENEEA. CDR3 coding DNA: TGTGCCAGCAGCTTAGCCGGGGAGCTGTTTTTT. It codes for CASSLAGELFF.

V is TRBV5-4 and J is TRBJ2-1; TRBD2 aligns across 7 bases. The V segment lost 4 bases and the J segment 5 bases; nucleotides outside the gene matches: 9. The germline gives CDR1 SGHNT, CDR2 YYREEE (reference sequence). CDR3 length: 15 amino acids. The CDR3: CASSPSGNYDNEQFF. In nucleotides, the CDR3 is TGTGCCAGCAGCCCCAGCGGGAACTACGACAATGAGCAGTTCTTC. Based on the CDR3 plus reference TRBV5-4 and TRBJ2-1, the full variable domain is ETGVTQSPTHLIKTRGQQVTLRCSSQSGHNTVSWYQQALGQGPQFIFQYYREEENGRGNFPPRFSGLQFPNYSSELNVNALELDDSALYLCASSPSGNYDNEQFFGPGTRLTVL.

The genes are TRBV6-5 and TRBJ2-1; D might be TRBD1 or TRBD2, each matching 7 bases. V was shortened by 8 bases and J by 9 bases, with 17 bases between the two germline ends. The CDR3 covers 13 residues. Germline CDR1 reads MNHEY; CDR2 reads SVGAGI. The CDR3 DNA sequence: TGTGCCAGCCGCCTGGCAGGGGGGGGTGAGCAGTTCTTC. Amino acid sequence: CASRLAGGGEQFF.

The chain carries TRBV5-8 and TRBJ1-1; 10 nucleotides match TRBD1. Germline CDR1 reads SGHTS; CDR2 reads YDEGEE. V gave up 2 bases and J gave up 10 bases; unmatched junction bases: 8. The CDR3 extends over 14 amino acids. The CDR3 region is CASSLSGTGVGAFF. In nucleotides, the CDR3 is TGTGCCAGCAGCTTATCCGGGACAGGGGTGGGAGCTTTCTTT. The full variable domain, with the rest looked up from reference TRBV5-8 and TRBJ1-1, is EAGVTQSPTHLIKTRGQQATLRCSPISGHTSVYWYQQALGLGLQFLLWYDEGEERNRGNFPPRFSGRQFPNYSSELNVNALELEDSALYLCASSLSGTGVGAFFGQGTRLTVV.

The chain uses TRBV28 and TRBJ1-5; D may be TRBD1 (5 bases). This CDR3 has 15 amino acids. From germline, CDR1 is MDHEN and CDR2 SYDVKM. Trimming removed 2 bases from V and 7 bases from J, with 15 bases in between. In DNA, the CDR3 is TGTGCCAGCAGTTTAGATCAGGGAGACTGGCAGCCCCAGCATTTT. Amino acids: CASSLDQGDWQPQHF.

This sequence joins TRBV4-1 and TRBJ1-5; the D gene is possibly TRBD1 (6 bases). Trimming left V 1 base short and J 6 bases short, with 19 bases between. This CDR3 spans 17 amino acids. In germline, CDR1 is MGHRA, CDR2 YSYEKL. In DNA, the CDR3 is TGCGCCAGCAGCCAAGGAAGGCACAGGGAGTTCTCTCAGCCCCAGCATTTT. This codes for CASSQGRHREFSQPQHF.

The DNA for the CDR3 is TGTGCCAGCAGCCAATTGGGACGCCGGGAGGACACTGAAGCTTTCTTT. This translates into CASSQLGRREDTEAFF. This chain joins TRBV4-2 and TRBJ1-1; D is possibly TRBD1 (5 bases). The V and J ends lost 2 bases and 3 bases respectively, with 16 bases between them. The CDR3 covers 16 residues. The germline V gene encodes CDR1 LGHNA and CDR2 YNFKEQ.

CDR3 protein: CAISERVNNQPQHF. In DNA form, the CDR3 reads TGTGCCATCAGTGAACGGGTTAACAATCAGCCCCAGCATTTT. The chain combines TRBV10-3 with TRBJ1-5; D not resolved. The germline V and J ends were trimmed by 3 bases and 3 bases, with 9 bases remaining between them. Germline V lookup: CDR1 ENHRY, CDR2 SYGVKD. This CDR3 is built from 14 residues.

V usage is TRBV6-1 and J usage is TRBJ2-7; perhaps TRBD1 as D (7 bases). CDR1 is MNHNS, CDR2 SASEGT, per germline. V dropped 1 base and J dropped 1 base, with 14 bases sitting between them. This CDR3 has 16 amino acids. Written as DNA, the CDR3 is TGTGCCAGCAGTGAAGATGGCCAGGGGGGTTCCTACGAGCAGTACTTC. It codes for CASSEDGQGGSYEQYF.

This clone was observed a few times. The CDR3 region is CASSLDLQDEQYF. In DNA, the CDR3 is TGTGCCAGCAGCTTAGATCTACAGGACGAGCAGTACTTC. The V gene is TRBV7-8, the J gene TRBJ2-7, with a possible D match to TRBD1 (5 bases). Germline V gene sequence: CDR1 SGHVS, CDR2 FQNEAQ. Trimming pared 1 base from V and 5 bases from J, leaving 9 bases between. The CDR3 has 13 amino acids.

The chain couples TRBV20-1 to TRBJ1-1; D not certain. The V and J ends lost 8 bases and 7 bases respectively, with 11 bases between them. The length of the CDR3 is 10 residues. From germline, CDR1 is DFQATT and CDR2 SNEGSKA (reference sequence). The DNA for the CDR3 is TGCAGTAAAATAGGGAATGAAGCTTTCTTT. Its protein product is CSKIGNEAFF.

This clone was detected once. The chain combines TRBV15 with TRBJ1-1, with D maybe TRBD1 (6 bases). V was cut by 5 bases and J by 4 bases, with 14 bases left in between. This CDR3 has 14 amino acids. The germline gives CDR1 LNHNV, CDR2 YYDKDF (reference sequence). CDR3 region: CATSVRGGGTEAFF. The CDR3 bases are TGTGCCACCAGCGTAAGGGGAGGGGGCACTGAAGCTTTCTTT.

DNA of the CDR3: TGTGCCAGCAGCCAAGTACTTAAACCGGGACAGGGGCAAGATACGCAGTATTTT. It encodes CASSQVLKPGQGQDTQYF. The chain recombines TRBV4-2 with TRBJ2-3, with 10 bases fitting TRBD1. The ends lost 1 base at V and 5 bases at J; junction bases unmatched: 12. Per the germline V gene, CDR1 is LGHNA and CDR2 is YNFKEQ. The CDR3 totals 18 residues.

This rearrangement joins TRBV2 to TRBJ1-4; D gene unclear. The germline V gene has CDR1 SNHLY and CDR2 FYNNEI. The CDR3 totals 11 residues. The CDR3 sequence is CVFSGEEKLFF. The CDR3 DNA reads TGTGTCTTCAGTGGCGAGGAAAAACTGTTTTTT.

The V and J genes are TRBV28 and TRBJ2-1, with D perhaps matching TRBD2 (5 bases). This CDR3 is 15 amino acids long. The germline CDR1 and CDR2 sequences are MDHEN and SYDVKM. V lost 6 bases and J lost 2, with 14 bases in between. The CDR3 spells CASRGPGGTYNEQFF. Here the CDR3 DNA reads TGTGCCAGCAGAGGTCCCGGAGGCACCTACAATGAGCAGTTCTTC.

J is TRBJ2-7 and V is TRBV28; 10 bases agree with TRBD2. CDR3 length: 14 amino acids. Looked up from germline, CDR1 is MDHEN and CDR2 is SYDVKM. Unmatched junction bases numbered 6, after V lost 6 bases and J lost 4 bases. The CDR3 here is CASSGTSEIYEQYF. The CDR3 nucleotides are TGTGCCAGCAGCGGGACTAGCGAGATTTACGAGCAGTACTTC.

This clone was detected only once. The chain joins TRBV5-6 to TRBJ2-7; D is possibly TRBD1 or TRBD2 (5 bases each). Germline lookup yields CDR1 SGHDT and CDR2 YYEEEE. Trimming stripped 1 base from V and 2 bases from J, with 10 bases between. The CDR3 has 14 residues. The CDR3 protein is CASSLTGAPYEQYF. The CDR3, as DNA: TGTGCCAGCAGCTTGACCGGGGCCCCCTACGAGCAGTACTTC.

The CDR3 DNA reads as TGCGCCAGCAGCCAAGGAATATTCCAGCCCCAGCATTTT. Its translation: CASSQGIFQPQHF. This chain joins TRBV4-1 and TRBJ1-5, with D hard to call. The V end was cut by 1 base, the J end by 7 bases, with 8 bases between. This CDR3 has 13 residues. The germline V gene encodes CDR1 MGHRA and CDR2 YSYEKL.

This chain uses TRBV27 with TRBJ2-7; D is unresolved. V was clipped by 4 bases and J by 5 bases, with 18 bases between them. Germline CDR1 MNHEY, CDR2 SMNVEV (reference sequence). The CDR3 is 15 amino acids. DNA for the CDR3: TGTGCCAGCAGTTCTGTCGCAAGGACCCGCGACGAGCAGTACTTC. Its translation is CASSSVARTRDEQYF.

The chain joins TRBV28 to TRBJ1-6; D may be TRBD1 (5 bases). This CDR3 spans 12 amino acids. The germline gives CDR1 MDHEN, CDR2 SYDVKM. With 6 bases removed from V and 6 bases from J, the gap between germline ends came to 6 bases. CDR3 sequence reads: CASRQGNSPLHF. For the CDR3, the DNA is TGTGCCAGCAGGCAGGGTAATTCACCCCTCCACTTT.